Many counts were recorded for the clone carrying this T cell receptor (beta chain). Its target is not known. This sample was included in a study of human T cells and chemical hapten exposure. General study points: Expanded TCRs made up significantly more big CDR3 similarity clusters than controls did. Correlating positively with patch test score were the PT1 expanded TCR counts. DPC sensitization left the count of TCRs above 1 in 1000 unchanged.

Time point defined: pre-sensitization, week 0. The treatment here: therapeutic diphenylcyclopropenone sensitization with weekly scalp DPC. The drawing of blood occurred before each patch test was applied. TCRdb re-called the RACE reads through MiXCR, storing one row per CDR3 protein. The table shows around 330,000 distinct CDR3 sequences, with 5.5% occurring only once. The V and J ends lost 4 bases and 0 bases respectively, with 13 bases between them. This CDR3 comprises 16 residues. From germline, CDR1 is MNHEY and CDR2 SMNVEV (reference sequence). The clonotype was recovered from a woman between 18 and 29 years old with alopecia areata. Some clones in this sample may be carry-over from other donors' samples. The sample was whole blood, taken in connection with sensitization to the hapten diphenylcyclopropenone (DPC). The V call is TRBV27, the J call TRBJ1-5; no definite D call. The CDR3 DNA follows: TGTGCCAGCAGTTCCGCTTATCGCCATAGCAATCAGCCCCAGCATTTT. Translating it yields CASSSAYRHSNQPQHF.